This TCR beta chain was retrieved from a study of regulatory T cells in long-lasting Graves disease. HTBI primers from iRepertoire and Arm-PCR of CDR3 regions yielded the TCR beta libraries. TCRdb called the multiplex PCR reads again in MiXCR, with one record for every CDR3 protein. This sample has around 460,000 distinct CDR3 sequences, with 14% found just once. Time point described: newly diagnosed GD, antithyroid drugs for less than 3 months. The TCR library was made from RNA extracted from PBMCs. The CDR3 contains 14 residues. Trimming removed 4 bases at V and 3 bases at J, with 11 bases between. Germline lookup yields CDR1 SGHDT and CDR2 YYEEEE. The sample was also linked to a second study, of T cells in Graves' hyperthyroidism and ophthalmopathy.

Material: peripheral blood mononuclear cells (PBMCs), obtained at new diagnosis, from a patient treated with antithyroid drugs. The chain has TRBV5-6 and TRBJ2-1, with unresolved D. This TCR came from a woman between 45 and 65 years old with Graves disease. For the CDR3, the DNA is TGTGCCAGCAGCCCCCGACACAACTACAATGAGCAGTTCTTC. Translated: CASSPRHNYNEQFF. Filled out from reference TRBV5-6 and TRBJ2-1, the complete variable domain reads DAGVTQSPTHLIKTRGQQVTLRCSPKSGHDTVSWYQQALGQGPQFIFQYYEEEERQRGNFPDRFSGHQFPNYSSELNVNALLLGDSALYLCASSPRHNYNEQFFGPGTRLTVL.